This T cell receptor (beta chain) was captured by sequencing in a study of blood T cell repertoires in COVID-19. Generated by immunoSEQ multiplex PCR, the TCRdb table keeps only in-frame clones and is missing some. The sample yields nearly 110,000 clones, 88% seen once. Germline V CDR1 and CDR2: MNHEY, SVGEGT. V was trimmed by 4 bases and J by 9 bases, leaving 15 bases between them. CDR3 size: 13 residues. The sequencing input was peripheral blood. This chain joins TRBV6-2 or TRBV6-3 and TRBJ2-5, with D possibly TRBD1 on 6 matching bases. This TCR came from a man between 45 and 60 years old with active or convalescent COVID-19. The CDR3 bases are TGTGCCAGCAGTTGGGGGCAGCAATTGGCCCAGTACTTC. Protein sequence: CASSWGQQLAQYF.